Sequencing of this T cell receptor beta chain was carried out in a study of spatial heterogeneity in lung cancer. Study as a whole: Beta-chain sequences were consistently detected more often than alpha-chain sequences.

The CDR3 is 12 amino acids. V lost 2 bases and J lost 8, with 6 bases in between. Many counts were recorded for this clonotype. Stated time point: sample taken at primary tumor resection. The donors comprised 70 to 85 untreated early-stage non-small cell lung cancer patients. TCRdb recomputed calls from the 5' RACE reads with MiXCR, one row per CDR3 protein. The data show 20,000 to 25,000 distinct CDR3 sequences, with 7% seen just once and around 15% held by the top ten. The chain joins TRBV12-3 or TRBV12-4 to TRBJ2-2; D is ambiguous. This TCR derives from a male donor with early-stage non-small cell lung cancer. The material was PBMCs, obtained at surgery. The CDR3 is CASSLFGGELFF. CDR3 bases: TGTGCCAGCAGTTTATTCGGGGGGGAGCTGTTTTTT.